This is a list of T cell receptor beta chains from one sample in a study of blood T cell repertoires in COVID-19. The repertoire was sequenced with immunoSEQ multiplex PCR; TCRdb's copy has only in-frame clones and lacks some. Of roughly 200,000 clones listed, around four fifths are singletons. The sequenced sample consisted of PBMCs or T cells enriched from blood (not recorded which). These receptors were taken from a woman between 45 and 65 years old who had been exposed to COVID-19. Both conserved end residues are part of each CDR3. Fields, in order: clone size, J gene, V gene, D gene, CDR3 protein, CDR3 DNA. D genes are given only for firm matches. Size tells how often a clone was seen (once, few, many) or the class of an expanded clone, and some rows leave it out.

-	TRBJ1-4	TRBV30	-	CAWATGTTNEKLFF	TGTGCCTGGGCCACAGGCACAACTAATGAAAAACTGTTTTTT
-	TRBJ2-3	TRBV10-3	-	CAIAEEDWADTQYF	TGTGCCATCGCAGAGGAAGATTGGGCAGATACGCAGTATTTT
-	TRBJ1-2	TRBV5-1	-	CASSPKQGSNGYTF	TGCGCCAGCAGCCCAAAACAGGGTTCGAATGGCTACACCTTC
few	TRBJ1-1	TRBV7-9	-	CASSLGGGSEAFF	TGTGCCAGCAGCTTAGGAGGAGGGAGTGAAGCTTTCTTT
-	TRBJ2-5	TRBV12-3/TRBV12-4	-	CASSLESGETQYF	TGTGCCAGCAGTTTAGAGTCCGGAGAGACCCAGTACTTC
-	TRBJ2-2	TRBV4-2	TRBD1	CASSQADRDTGELFF	TGTGCCAGCAGCCAGGCTGACAGGGACACCGGGGAGCTGTTTTTT
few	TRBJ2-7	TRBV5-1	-	CASRGGYEQYF	TGCGCCAGCAGGGGGGGCTACGAGCAGTACTTC
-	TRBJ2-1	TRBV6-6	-	CASSYSRSSYNEQFF	TGTGCCAGCAGTTACAGTCGGAGCTCCTACAATGAGCAGTTCTTC
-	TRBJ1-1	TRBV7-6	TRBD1	CASSFRGHTEAFF	TGTGCCAGCAGCTTCAGGGGGCACACTGAAGCTTTCTTT
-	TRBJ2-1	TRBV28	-	CASSPSNQYNEQFF	TGTGCCAGCAGTCCTTCGAACCAGTACAATGAGCAGTTCTTC
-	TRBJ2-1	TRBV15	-	CATSMRVPPYNEQFF	TGTGCCACCAGCATGAGGGTCCCTCCCTACAATGAGCAGTTCTTC
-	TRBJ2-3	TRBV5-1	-	CASSTGYTDTQYF	TGCGCCAGCTCTACGGGATACACAGATACGCAGTATTTT
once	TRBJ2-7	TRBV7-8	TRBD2	CASSFGLAGSSYEQYF	TGTGCCAGCAGTTTTGGACTAGCGGGGAGCTCCTACGAGCAGTACTTC
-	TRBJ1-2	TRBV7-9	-	CASSPVLYGYTF	TGTGCCAGCAGCCCGGTATTGTATGGCTACACCTTC
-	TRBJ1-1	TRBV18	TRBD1	CASSPRTGMNTEAFF	TGTGCCAGCTCACCTAGGACAGGGATGAACACTGAAGCTTTCTTT
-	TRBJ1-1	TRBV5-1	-	CASSWGSRTDTEAFF	TGCGCCAGCAGCTGGGGCAGCCGTACGGACACTGAAGCTTTCTTT
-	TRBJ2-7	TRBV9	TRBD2	CASSPSGTSGPYEQYF	TGTGCCAGCAGCCCGAGCGGGACTAGCGGTCCCTACGAGCAGTACTTC
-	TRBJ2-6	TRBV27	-	CASSHLGALGANVLTF	TGTGCCAGCAGTCACCTCGGAGCGCTGGGGGCCAACGTCCTGACTTTC
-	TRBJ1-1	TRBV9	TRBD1	CASSTSGGTEAFF	TGTGCCAGCAGCACTTCAGGGGGGACTGAAGCTTTCTTT
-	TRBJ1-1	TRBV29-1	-	CSVPGGNTEAFF	TGCAGCGTGCCCGGGGGGAACACTGAAGCTTTCTTT
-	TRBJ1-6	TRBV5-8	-	CASSLAEVSPLHF	TGTGCCAGCAGCTTGGCGGAGGTCTCACCCCTCCACTTT
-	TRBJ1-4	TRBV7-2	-	CASSPSLLQGLYGEKLFF	TGTGCCAGCAGCCCCAGCCTACTCCAGGGGTTGTATGGTGAAAAACTGTTTTTT
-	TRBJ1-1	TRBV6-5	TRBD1	CASRGQMNTEAFF	TGTGCCAGCAGGGGACAGATGAACACTGAAGCTTTCTTT
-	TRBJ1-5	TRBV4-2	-	CASSQDTTNQPQHF	TGTGCCAGCAGCCAAGATACAACGAATCAGCCCCAGCATTTT
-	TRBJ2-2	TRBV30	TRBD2	CAWSAAGGNTGELFF	TGTGCCTGGAGTGCGGCGGGGGGAAACACCGGGGAGCTGTTTTTT
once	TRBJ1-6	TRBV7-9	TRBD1	CASSSGQGYNSPLHF	TGTGCCAGCAGCAGCGGACAGGGCTATAATTCACCCCTCCACTTT
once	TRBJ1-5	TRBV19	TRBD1	CASSMDRGQVQPQHF	TGTGCCAGTAGTATGGACAGGGGGCAGGTTCAGCCCCAGCATTTT
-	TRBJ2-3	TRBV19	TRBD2	CASRALAGDTDTQYF	TGTGCCAGTAGGGCCCTAGCGGGGGACACAGATACGCAGTATTTT
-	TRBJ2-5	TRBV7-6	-	CASSWKTSGGQETQYF	TGTGCCAGCAGCTGGAAGACCTCCGGGGGCCAAGAGACCCAGTACTTC
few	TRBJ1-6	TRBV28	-	CASRLTVTNSPLHF	TGTGCCAGCAGACTGACAGTGACTAATTCACCCCTCCACTTT
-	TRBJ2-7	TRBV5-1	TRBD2	CASSFRPAGLISYEQYF	TGCGCCAGCAGCTTTCGGCCAGCGGGGCTCATTTCCTACGAGCAGTACTTC
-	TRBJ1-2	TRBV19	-	CASSPQGYGYTF	TGTGCCAGTAGTCCCCAGGGCTATGGCTACACCTTC
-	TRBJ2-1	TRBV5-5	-	CASERGGNEQFF	TGTGCCAGCGAGAGAGGTGGGAATGAGCAGTTCTTC
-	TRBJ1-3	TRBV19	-	CASTQGISGNTIYF	TGTGCCAGTACACAGGGAATCTCTGGAAACACCATATATTTT
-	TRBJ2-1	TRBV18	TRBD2	CASSTREGYYNEQFF	TGTGCCAGCTCAACAAGGGAGGGGTACTACAATGAGCAGTTCTTC
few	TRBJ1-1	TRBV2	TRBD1	CASKDRGNTEAFF	TGTGCCAGCAAAGACAGGGGTAACACTGAAGCTTTCTTT
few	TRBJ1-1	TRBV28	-	CASESGNTEAFF	TGTGCCAGCGAAAGCGGCAACACTGAAGCTTTCTTT
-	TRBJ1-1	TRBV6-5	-	CASSRGVGTEAFF	TGTGCCAGCAGCAGGGGCGTGGGCACTGAAGCTTTCTTT
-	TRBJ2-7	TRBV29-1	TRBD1	CSVGTGPGYEQYF	TGCAGCGTGGGGACAGGACCAGGCTACGAGCAGTACTTC
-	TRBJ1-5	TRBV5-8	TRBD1	CASKTGLGQPQHF	TGTGCCAGCAAGACAGGGTTGGGTCAGCCCCAGCATTTT
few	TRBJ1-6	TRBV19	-	CASTGGSPDNSPLHF	TGTGCCAGTACCGGAGGGTCACCGGATAATTCACCCCTCCACTTT
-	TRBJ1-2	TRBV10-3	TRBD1	CAISRDRENYGYTF	TGTGCCATCAGCAGGGACAGGGAGAACTATGGCTACACCTTC
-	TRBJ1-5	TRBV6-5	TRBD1	CASSQTGGSNQPQHF	TGTGCCAGCAGTCAGACAGGGGGTAGCAATCAGCCCCAGCATTTT
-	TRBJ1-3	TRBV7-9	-	CASSLGLNSGNTIYF	TGTGCCAGCAGCTTGGGACTGAACTCTGGAAACACCATATATTTT
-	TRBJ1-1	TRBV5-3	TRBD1	CARSLGQGAGNTEAFF	TGTGCCAGAAGCTTGGGCCAGGGGGCAGGTAACACTGAAGCTTTCTTT